A selection of T cell receptor beta chains follows, all from one sample in a study of blood T cell repertoires in COVID-19. Assay used: immunoSEQ multiplex PCR; TCRdb lists only in-frame clones, some missing. The top ten clones hold roughly 8.3% of a sample with 150,000 or so clones, about four fifths of them seen once. The specimen was peripheral blood. Every receptor here comes from a human donor with acute or convalescent COVID-19. The donor label of this sample is uncertain. Each CDR3 is given without its conserved first and last residue.

TRBV4-1,ASSQVDGGTGELF
TRBV19,ASRAGSPSSYNSPLH
TRBV20-1,SAGQDEKLF
TRBV30,AWSRSGQGVDGYT
TRBV7-7,ASSLGTGGYAGELF
TRBV4-1,ASSHLSGGGNEQF
TRBV6-5,ATHHSNQPQH
TRBV30,AWTGFGSEAF
TRBV7-9,ASSPAGGSGHQPQH
TRBV11-1,ASSFGEFAGELF
TRBV3-1/TRBV3-2,ASSQGTASRGNTIY
TRBV4-1,ASSDWYNEQF
TRBV7-9,ASTSGINDGYT
TRBV7-7,ASSLSGGDNEQF
TRBV24-1,ATSDLPSATANYGYT
TRBV7-2,ASSSSRTSRNTEAF
TRBV5-1,ASSLQGVGNTEAF
TRBV29-1,SVDRDSLISEAF
TRBV10-3,AISPDRVLLHNSPLH
TRBV3-1/TRBV3-2,ASSQEDEQF
TRBV5-1,ASSFYRGGDTEAF
TRBV24-1,ATSDSLAGGGETQY
TRBV7-8,ASSSGTGVYEQY
TRBV30,AWSSGQASVSYT
TRBV5-8,ASGTRAMNTEAF
TRBV24-1,ATSDFDRVALH
TRBV7-9,ASSLLTGGYNQPQH
TRBV6-5,ASSYSAGDRDTQY
TRBV5-4,ASSRSPYGYT
TRBV15,ATSRARDRSYNEQF
TRBV4-1,ASSPQRGHSYGEQF
TRBV11-2,ASSLKRTGEKTEAF
TRBV5-4,ASSLSTDHYEQY
TRBV4-1,ASSHLFLENYGYT
TRBV14,ASSQDQGSNTGELF
TRBV12-3/TRBV12-4,ASSFVLSSEAF
TRBV3-1/TRBV3-2,ASSQGLARGVITDTQY
TRBV10-3,AISESQGFGNTIY
TRBV11-1,ASSFERITEAF
TRBV24-1,ATEDWRTETQY
TRBV4-1,ASSPRSGRRAGELF
TRBV3-1/TRBV3-2,ASSQEGSQPQH
TRBV7-2,ASSFPTGSVPNTEAF
TRBV5-1,ASSLITGRGDTEAF
TRBV2,ASSEGGEETQY
TRBV3-1/TRBV3-2,ASTREGAGYT
TRBV5-1,ASSPPGPGVYEQY
TRBV3-1/TRBV3-2,ASSQENGANYGYT
TRBV11-2,ASSPPGLVGHGELF
TRBV14,ASSSRLAGGYNEQF
TRBV19,ASSIGRQGRETQY
TRBV5-1,ASSLEAGQRRANVLT
TRBV5-1,ASSFYPTETAGNTIY
TRBV10-2,ASSEGGAGDEQY